This T cell receptor beta chain was retrieved from a study of blood T cell repertoires in COVID-19. TCRdb keeps only in-frame clones here, not all; method: immunoSEQ multiplex PCR. The top ten clones hold around 7% of a sample with about 180,000 clones, 70% to 90% of them seen once. The junction had 2 bases not matched to a gene; V was cut back by 0 bases and J by 2 bases. Germline V lookup: CDR1 SGDLS, CDR2 YYNGEE. The CDR3 spans 15 residues. The sample comprised peripheral blood. The chain has TRBV9 and TRBJ2-5, with 9 bases that match TRBD1. The TCR comes from a man older than 75 with COVID-19, enrolled during active disease. CDR3 amino acids: CASSVGQGVQETQYF. The CDR3 DNA is TGTGCCAGCAGCGTAGGACAGGGGGTACAAGAGACCCAGTACTTC.